These T cell receptor beta chains were read from a single sample in a study of T cell responses to AZD1222 COVID-19 vaccine. Sequenced by immunoSEQ multiplex PCR; TCRdb stores in-frame clones only, minus some. Of about 130,000 clones listed, around 90% are singletons. The sample consisted of peripheral blood, taken on day 0 of AZD1222 vaccination. Receptors originate from an adult in good health. Both conserved end residues are part of each CDR3. The D gene is left open where the match is weak. The size of a clone is reported for some rows only, either as once, few or many, or as a class for expanded clones.

clone_size d_call j_call v_call cdr3_aa cdr3_nt
NA NA TRBJ1-1 TRBV30 CAWSAPGGAFF TGTGCCTGGAGCGCCCCGGGGGGAGCTTTCTTT
NA TRBD2 TRBJ2-1 TRBV4-2 CASSTEGGGRIFDEQFF TGTGCCAGCAGCACGGAGGGCGGGGGGAGGATTTTCGATGAGCAGTTCTTC
NA NA TRBJ2-1 TRBV29-1 CSVVGLSSYNEQFF TGCAGCGTTGTTGGACTGTCCTCCTACAATGAGCAGTTCTTC
NA NA TRBJ2-3 TRBV27 CASSLSGGGTDTQYF TGTGCCAGCAGTTTATCAGGGGGGGGAACAGATACGCAGTATTTT
NA NA TRBJ1-1 TRBV19 CASSITGLGVPEAFF TGTGCCAGTAGTATAACGGGGTTGGGTGTACCCGAAGCTTTCTTT
NA TRBD2 TRBJ2-3 TRBV4-2 CASSQDHLAGDPTDTQYF TGTGCCAGCAGCCAAGATCACCTAGCGGGGGACCCCACAGATACGCAGTATTTT
NA NA TRBJ1-1 TRBV18 CASRTARGDTEAFF TGTGCCAGCCGAACCGCCCGGGGGGACACTGAAGCTTTCTTT
NA TRBD1 TRBJ1-6 TRBV4-1 CASSHITRTGGLSLHF TGCGCCAGCAGCCATATAACCAGGACAGGGGGCCTTTCCCTCCACTTT
NA NA TRBJ1-1 TRBV14 CASSRELSPREGTEAFF TGTGCCAGCAGCCGAGAATTATCCCCGCGGGAGGGCACTGAAGCTTTCTTT
NA NA TRBJ1-1 TRBV6-1 CASSEIPITEAFF TGTGCCAGCAGTGAAATTCCGATCACTGAAGCTTTCTTT
NA NA TRBJ1-1 TRBV6-6 CASSYSTGRLSTEAFF TGTGCCAGCAGTTACTCGACGGGAAGACTAAGCACTGAAGCTTTCTTT
NA TRBD2 TRBJ2-5 TRBV7-2 CAVRRTSGNQETQYF TGTGCCGTCCGCCGGACTAGCGGGAACCAAGAGACCCAGTACTTC
NA NA TRBJ2-3 TRBV27 CASRRKPGSGTDTQYF TGTGCCAGCAGACGCAAACCAGGGAGTGGAACAGATACGCAGTATTTT
once NA TRBJ2-7 TRBV19 CASSIVEGSYEQYF TGTGCCAGTAGTATAGTGGAGGGAAGCTACGAGCAGTACTTC
NA NA TRBJ1-3 TRBV6-5 CATQTDFSGNTIYF TGTGCCACCCAGACGGACTTCTCTGGAAACACCATATATTTT
NA NA TRBJ2-6 TRBV12-3/TRBV12-4 CASSFFGANVLTF TGTGCCAGCAGTTTTTTTGGGGCCAACGTCCTGACTTTC
NA NA TRBJ2-2 TRBV7-2 CASSLGGAGELFF TGTGCCAGCAGCTTAGGTGGGGCCGGGGAGCTGTTTTTT
NA NA TRBJ2-1 TRBV6-5 CASSKVSFSYNEQFF TGTGCCAGCTCCAAAGTTTCGTTCTCCTACAATGAGCAGTTCTTC
once NA TRBJ2-3 TRBV18 CASSPRDTQYF TGTGCCAGCTCACCACGGGATACGCAGTATTTT
few NA TRBJ2-1 TRBV3-1/TRBV3-2 CASSQDNGGYNEQFF TGTGCCAGCAGCCAAGATAACGGGGGCTACAATGAGCAGTTCTTC
NA TRBD1 TRBJ2-7 TRBV7-3 CASSLRAGQGTYEQYF TGTGCCAGCAGCTTAAGGGCGGGACAGGGAACCTACGAGCAGTACTTC
few NA TRBJ1-1 TRBV4-2 CASATQLMNTEAFF TGTGCCAGCGCCACCCAGTTAATGAACACTGAAGCTTTCTTT
NA NA TRBJ2-7 TRBV6-1 CASSDSGSTYEQYF TGTGCCAGCAGTGATTCGGGCAGCACCTACGAGCAGTACTTC
NA NA TRBJ1-4 TRBV3-1/TRBV3-2 CASSQEGRTNEKLFF TGTGCCAGCAGCCAAGAAGGACGGACTAATGAAAAACTGTTTTTT
NA NA TRBJ1-1 TRBV28 CASSLGAVEAFF TGTGCCAGCAGTTTAGGTGCTGTTGAAGCTTTCTTT
NA NA TRBJ1-6 TRBV9 CASSVEGAGSPLHF TGTGCCAGCAGCGTGGAGGGCGCAGGGTCACCCCTCCACTTT
NA TRBD1 TRBJ2-3 TRBV7-8 CASSSHLDRGADTQYF TGTGCCAGCAGTTCTCACTTGGACAGGGGCGCAGATACGCAGTATTTT